A single sample gave rise to the 20 T cell receptor beta chains below, sequenced in a study of tumor-infiltrating lymphocytes in primary liver carcinoma. Unsorted whole blood supplied the blood RNA, and germline DNA was isolated too. With around 450 ng total RNA as template and a constant-region primer, TCR beta cDNA was made. Nested multiplex PCR, run for three rounds with slightly modified ARM-PCR, yielded TCR beta libraries. PCR rounds one and two used TRBV1-TRBV30 forward primers with a C-beta reverse primer for around 11 cycles each. One entry per CDR3 protein results from TCRdb running MiXCR on the multiplex PCR reads. In the table there are 300,000 to 350,000 distinct CDR3 sequences, 58% of which are singletons. The sequenced sample was peripheral blood. All receptors come from a woman in her thirties with primary liver carcinoma and hepatitis B virus infection.

The table lists this clonotype with many counts. The chain links TRBV6-5 to TRBJ2-7; the match to TRBD2 covers 7 bases. V gave up 0 bases and J gave up 7 bases; unmatched junction bases: 15. The CDR3 totals 17 residues. The germline V gene has CDR1 MNHEY and CDR2 SVGAGI. The CDR3 reads CASSYSAFGEGFWEQYF. The DNA for the CDR3 is TGTGCCAGCAGTTACTCCGCGTTCGGGGAGGGGTTTTGGGAGCAGTACTTC.

Regarding this clonotype: It may be a read error: a sequence one base away is much more abundant. The final CDR3 position lacks the conserved phenylalanine or tryptophan, pointing to a likely read error. The chain links TRBV4-3 to TRBJ2-7; either TRBD1 or TRBD2 may supply D (5 bases each). CDR1 and CDR2 (germline): LGHNA, YSLEER. V dropped 1 base and J dropped 4 bases, with 11 bases sitting between them. The CDR3 loop spans 14 amino acids. The CDR3 sequence is CASSQAWGSYEQYL. The CDR3 nucleotides are TGCGCCAGCAGCCAAGCGTGGGGGTCGTACGAGCAGTACCTC.

With regard to this clonotype: The junction shows a germline mismatch at one end, possibly a read error. The V gene is TRBV5-1, the J gene TRBJ2-5; TRBD1 is a possible D gene (6 bases). Germline V gene data show CDR1 as SGHRS and CDR2 as YFSETQ. The CDR3 is made up of 15 amino acids. The CDR3 sequence is CASSLERGIREIQYF. The CDR3 nucleotides are TGCGCCAGCAGCTTGGAGAGGGGGATTCGAGAGATCCAGTACTTC.

As regards this clonotype: The junction shows a germline mismatch at one end, possibly a read error. The chain couples TRBV4-3 to TRBJ2-3; 10 bases are a match to TRBD1. CDR3 length equals 18 residues. Germline V gene lookup returns CDR1 LGHNA and CDR2 YSLEER. The chain's CDR3 is CTSSQDLGGQGVTDTQYF. As DNA, the CDR3 is TGCACCAGCAGCCAAGACCTAGGAGGACAGGGGGTCACAGATACGCAGTATTTT.

This clonotype showed up just once. A much larger clone differs from this one at a single base, so this may be a read error. The V call is TRBV6-2 or TRBV6-3, the J call TRBJ2-2; 8 bases align to TRBD1. Germline lookup yields CDR1 MNHEY and CDR2 SVGEGT. This CDR3 contains 15 residues. CDR3 in amino acids: CASSRTQGDTGDLFF. The CDR3 nucleotides read TGTGCCAGCAGCCGCACACAGGGGGATACCGGGGATCTGTTTTTT.

A remark on this clonotype: At one of its ends the junction is not consistent with the germline gene, which may arise from a read error. The chain is built from TRBV6-1 and TRBJ2-5; the D is unclear. Germline loops: CDR1 MNHNS, CDR2 SASEGT. The CDR3 length is 13 residues. The CDR3 spells CASSEPPTRTQYF. The CDR3 nucleotides read TGTGCCAGCAGTGAGCCGCCCACCAGGACCCAGTATTTC.

The table lists this clonotype with many counts. The chain employs TRBV29-1 and TRBJ1-2, with D possibly matching TRBD1 (5 bases). Germline lookup yields CDR1 SQVTM and CDR2 ANQGSEA. The CDR3 totals 13 residues. V was clipped by 3 bases and J by 3 bases, with 11 bases between them. In nucleotides, the CDR3 is TGCAGCGTTGACTCCCGGGGGGACTATGGCTACACCTTC. It specifies CSVDSRGDYGYTF.

The chain has TRBV6-1 and TRBJ2-1, with D uncertain. Germline V gene lookup returns CDR1 MNHNS and CDR2 SASEGT. The CDR3 extends over 11 amino acids. Deletions cut 1 base from V and 15 bases from J, with 10 bases between. CDR3 DNA: TGTGCCAGCAGTGAAGTTTGGTTGTCGTTCTTC. Its translation: CASSEVWLSFF.

The chain joins TRBV20-1 to TRBJ2-1, with 14 bases identical to TRBD2. V was clipped by 5 bases and J by 8 bases; unmatched bases: 8. CDR1 DFQATT and CDR2 SNEGSKA come from the germline V gene (reference sequence). The CDR3 totals 15 residues. The DNA for the CDR3 is TGCAGTGCTTCCAGACTAGCGGGAGGGCGGGATGAGCAGTTCTTC. Translating it yields CSASRLAGGRDEQFF.

For this clonotype: With a much larger clone just one base away, this may be a read error. The genes are TRBV12-3 or TRBV12-4 and TRBJ1-4; the D is unclear. The length of the CDR3 is 13 residues. The CDR3 is CVSSFLGDEKLFF. As DNA, the CDR3 is TGTGTCAGCAGTTTTCTGGGAGATGAAAAACTGTTTTTT.

This clonotype was found once. The rearrangement links TRBV10-1 to TRBJ1-2, with D possibly being TRBD1 (5 bases). Germline loops: CDR1 WNHNN, CDR2 SYGVQD (reference sequence). There are 13 residues in the CDR3. V was cut by 1 base and J by 8 bases, with 11 bases left in between. CDR3 nucleotide sequence: TGCGCCAGCAGTGAGTGGAGAGGGGAAGGCTACACCTTC. Amino acids: CASSEWRGEGYTF.

This clonotype was detected only a few times. The chain is built from TRBV5-4 and TRBJ2-1; TRBD2 matches at 8 bases. Germline values: CDR1 SGHNT, CDR2 YYREEE (reference sequence). CDR3 size: 17 residues. The V and J ends lost 4 bases and 2 bases, in that order; junction bases with no gene match: 11. CDR3 nucleotides: TGTGCCAGCAGCCCACAAGCGGGAGCTTACACCTACAATGAGCAGTTCTTC. It encodes CASSPQAGAYTYNEQFF.

Details on this clonotype: A single base separates this from a much larger clone, so it may be a read error. The chain joins TRBV6-1 to TRBJ1-1, with a weak D call TRBD1 (6 bases). Germline loops: CDR1 MNHNS, CDR2 SASEGT. This CDR3 is built from 13 residues. V was clipped by 5 bases and J by 3 bases, with 10 bases between them. The CDR3 DNA follows: TGTGCCAGCAGTCTTGGACAGTACACTGAAGCTTTCTTT. It specifies CASSLGQYTEAFF.

The chain uses TRBV6-1 and TRBJ2-7; 8 nucleotides align to TRBD1. The CDR3 is 15 amino acids. Germline assignment: CDR1 MNHNS and CDR2 SASEGT. V was pared by 10 bases and J by 4 bases, with 15 bases of the junction left unmatched. CDR3 loop: CAISPGTGFMYEQYF. The CDR3, as DNA: TGTGCCATCAGCCCCGGGACAGGATTTATGTACGAGCAGTACTTC.

This chain uses TRBV13 with TRBJ2-3; D possibly corresponds to TRBD2 (5 bases). CDR1 and CDR2 from the germline V gene are PRHDT and FYEKMQ (reference sequence). This CDR3 spans 14 amino acids. Between the trimmed V and J ends, which lost 5 bases and 4 bases, there was a span of 13 bases. The CDR3 loop is CASSPGLLADTQYF. The CDR3 DNA reads TGTGCCAGCAGCCCTGGACTCCTGGCAGATACGCAGTATTTT.

With respect to this clonotype: This likely comes from a read error, as the CDR3 has no conserved phenylalanine or tryptophan at its end. No DNA is shown, since the ends of the CDR3 on it are uncertain; the CDR3 is the one TCRdb lists. The chain is built from TRBV6-6 and TRBJ2-7; the table's D call, TRBD1, was not checked against the DNA. The CDR3 contains 14 residues when both ends are counted. The germline CDR1 and CDR2 sequences are MNHNY and SVGAGI (reference sequence). The CDR3 region is CASRDQGATYEQCI.

With respect to this clonotype: This may stem from a read error, because a much larger clone lies one nucleotide away. The V call is TRBV6-1, the J call TRBJ1-2; no reliable D call. Germline V lookup: CDR1 MNHNS, CDR2 SASEGT. The CDR3 runs 12 residues. The CDR3 DNA follows: TGTGTCAGCAATGGCCGAGGGTATGGCTACACCTTC. It encodes CVSNGRGYGYTF.

A note on this clonotype: A much larger clone sits a single nucleotide away, making a read error possible. This chain joins TRBV4-1 and TRBJ2-5; 8 positions match TRBD2. Germline-derived CDR1 and CDR2 are MGHRA and YSYEKL. V shed 2 bases and J 6 bases; nucleotides not matched to a gene: 8. This CDR3 region has 15 residues. CDR3 residues: CASSQPLAGGQTQYF. Written as DNA, the CDR3 is TGCGCCAGCAGCCAACCTTTGGCGGGAGGACAGACCCAGTACTTC.

Comments on this clonotype: This could be a read error, since a much larger clone is one nucleotide away. This sequence joins TRBV6-1 and TRBJ2-5; a weak D match, TRBD2 (6 bases). The length of the CDR3 is 14 residues. The germline V gene has CDR1 MNHNS and CDR2 SASEGT. CDR3 sequence reads: CASTVGGYQETHYF. For the CDR3, the DNA is TGTGCCAGCACTGTGGGGGGATACCAAGAGACCCATTACTTC.

Many counts were recorded for this clonotype. The chain has TRBV6-1 and TRBJ2-7; D gene unclear. The CDR3 runs 13 residues. The V gene's germline CDR1 is MNHNS and CDR2 SASEGT. V was cut by 4 bases and J by 0 bases, with 7 bases left in between. The CDR3 here is CASSVGTSYEQYF. The CDR3 nucleotides are TGTGCCAGCAGTGTGGGCACCTCCTACGAGCAGTACTTC.